This T cell receptor beta chain was sequenced in a study of CD8 T cells in Susac syndrome. Study-level information: At the time of blood draw, patients with Susac syndrome were therapy-naive, receiving corticosteroids, or receiving intravenous immunoglobulin alone.

With 5 bases clipped from V and 4 bases from J, the junction kept 7 bases outside the gene matches. This CDR3 spans 14 amino acids. Per the germline V gene, CDR1 is MNHEY and CDR2 is SMNVEV (reference sequence). cDNA came from about 0.46 to 1 ug RNA primed by random hexamers. immunoSEQ multiplex PCR amplified TCR beta CDR3 across 54 Vbeta, 13 Jbeta. TCRdb reprocessed the immunoSEQ multiplex PCR reads via MiXCR and lists one record per CDR3 protein. The profile shows 75,000 or so distinct CDR3 sequences, 94% of them singletons. The chain has TRBV27 and TRBJ1-1; TRBD1 matches 7 bases. The sequence was collected from a human donor with Susac syndrome. The source material was CD8+ T cells from PBMCs. CDR3: CASSGGQLSTEAFF. The CDR3 DNA reads TGTGCCAGCAGTGGGGGACAGCTGAGCACTGAAGCTTTCTTT.